This TCR beta chain was captured by sequencing in a study of T cell responses to AZD1222 COVID-19 vaccine (dated by TCRdb to about 2021). About the full investigation: AZD1222 recipients given second doses at about 4 weeks or at about 12 weeks were pooled, since spike-specific TCR depth and breadth were not found to differ between the two schedules. A total of 230 to 250 trial participants underwent TCR sequencing, of whom 207 had received two doses of AZD1222 and approximately 25 had received two doses of the MenACWY control vaccine. Trial participants were enrolled by age into 18-55, 56-69 and 70-plus year subgroups, with roughly 150, 30 and 60 TCR-sequenced participants respectively. General conclusions and limits of the study: Conclusions about previously exposed vaccinees were limited because only six AZD1222 recipients were SARS-CoV-2 seropositive at baseline. Epitopes outside the regions mutated in the B.1.351 and B.1.1.7 variants were reportedly recognized by nearly half of the unique spike-specific TCRs. Most participants were white British and females outnumbered males, and the authors suggested that clonal diversity may have been underestimated. After two AZD1222 doses, spike-specific TCR breadth and depth were significantly higher than at day 0 and than in MenACWY recipients. The vaccine-associated CD4 TCRs covered the entire spike protein, and the dominant responses fell in regions 160-218 and 743-854. In the small 56-69-year group, the increase in depth fell short of significance, most likely because of low power. No day 14 peak-response samples were available, so repertoires were characterized only after the peak T cell response.

The CDR3 numbers 15 residues from cysteine through phenylalanine. CDR3 DNA is the only sequence kept; it has 45 bases, read in frame from the first base. According to the germline V gene, CDR1 reads SGHAT and CDR2 reads FQNNGV. The V and J ends are trimmed by 6 bases and 9 bases, leaving 18 bases between them. Remarks on this clone: Its antigen is unknown. No base quality values were provided; no much bigger clone lies one nucleotide off.

Interpreted using the paper, the time point label stands for: baseline before first vaccination. The vaccinee samples were drawn from two UK trials, COV001 and COV002, one of which was a single-blind randomized controlled phase 2/3 trial testing AZD1222 (ChAdOx1 nCoV-19) in healthy adults. Trial participant PBMC samples were collected at day 0 and day 28 after the second dose for TCRbeta chain sequencing. The CDR3 regions of human TCRbeta chains were subjected to immunosequencing. The paper's data handling went like this. TCRs in the repertoires were compared against a reference library of SARS-CoV-2-specific TCRs that had been generated with the MIRA antigen-specificity platform. Breadth was defined as the fraction of unique TCRs that were SARS-CoV-2-associated. Depth was defined as the fraction of total T cells that were SARS-CoV-2-associated. Each spike-specific TCR was assigned to its reactive spike region and to a CD4 or CD8 class using the MIRA data. Log10-transformed breadth and depth values were compared by one-way ANOVA with Sidak's multiple comparisons tests. TCRdb holds this immuneACCESS table with in-frame rearrangements only. Some clones are missing; in checked studies, unresolved V genes explain under half, and the rest has no known cause. That table gives V, J and clone size, and the DNA gave D and trimming. The sample has 170,000 or so clones on record, roughly 87% of them singletons. Clones ranked in the top ten supply 2% to 3% of the sample.

The chain is encoded by TRBV11-2 joined to TRBJ1-6; the best D guess is TRBD1, with 5 bases matching. This receptor was taken from an adult in good health. Sample: peripheral blood, taken on day 0 of AZD1222 vaccination. The DNA sequence is given as TGTGCCAGCAGGGTGGGCAGGGACGGGAGTTCACCCCTCCACTTT. This yields the protein CASRVGRDGSSPLHF.